This T cell receptor beta chain comes out of a study of CD4+ T cells in melanoma. Some clones are missing from TCRdb's copy, which holds only in-frame ones; the method was immunoSEQ multiplex PCR. The sample lists about 110,000 clones; approximately 90% were seen once. Germline CDR1 reads SEHNR; CDR2 reads FQNEAQ (reference sequence). This CDR3 is built from 15 residues. The V gene end was trimmed by 5 bases and the J gene end by 4 bases; junction bases not matched to a gene: 9. The chain employs TRBV7-9 and TRBJ1-1; 8 bases map to TRBD1. Sequences were obtained from peripheral blood. The clonotype was recovered from a human donor with melanoma. As DNA, the CDR3 is TGTGCCAGCAGCCTAGAGATAACAGGGGGCACTGAAGCTTTCTTT. Its protein product is CASSLEITGGTEAFF. The complete variable domain, with remaining parts taken from reference TRBV7-9 and TRBJ1-1, reads DTGVSQNPRHKITKRGQNVTFRCDPISEHNRLYWYRQTLGQGPEFLTYFQNEAQLEKSRLLSDRFSAERPKGSFSTLEIQRTEQGDSAMYLCASSLEITGGTEAFFGQGTRLTVV.